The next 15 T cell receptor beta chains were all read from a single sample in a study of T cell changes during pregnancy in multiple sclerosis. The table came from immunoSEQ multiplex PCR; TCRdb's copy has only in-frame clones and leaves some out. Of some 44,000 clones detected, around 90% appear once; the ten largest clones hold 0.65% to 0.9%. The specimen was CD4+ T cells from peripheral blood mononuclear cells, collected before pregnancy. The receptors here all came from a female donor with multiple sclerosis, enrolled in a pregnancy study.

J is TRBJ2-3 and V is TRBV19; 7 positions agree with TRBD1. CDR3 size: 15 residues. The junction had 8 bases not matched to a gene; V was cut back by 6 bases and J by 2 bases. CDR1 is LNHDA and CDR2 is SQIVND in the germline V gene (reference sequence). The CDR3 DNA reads TGTGCCAGTAGGTGGACAGGTGGGGTCACAGATACGCAGTATTTT. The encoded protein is CASRWTGGVTDTQYF.

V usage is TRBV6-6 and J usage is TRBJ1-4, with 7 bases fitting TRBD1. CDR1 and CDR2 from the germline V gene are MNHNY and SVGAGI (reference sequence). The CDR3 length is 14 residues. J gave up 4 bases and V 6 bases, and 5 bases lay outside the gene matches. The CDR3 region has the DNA TGTGCCAGCAGGGGGGGACAGCTTAATGAAAAACTGTTTTTT. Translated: CASRGGQLNEKLFF.

The CDR3 loop is CAWRYGGRSGANVLTF. DNA of the CDR3: TGTGCCTGGAGGTACGGGGGGAGATCTGGGGCCAACGTCCTGACTTTC. V and J are TRBV30 and TRBJ2-6; 7 nucleotides match TRBD2. Germline V lookup: CDR1 GTSNPN, CDR2 SVGIG (reference sequence). The trim removed 3 bases at V and 1 base at J, leaving 6 bases unmatched. This CDR3 contains 16 residues.

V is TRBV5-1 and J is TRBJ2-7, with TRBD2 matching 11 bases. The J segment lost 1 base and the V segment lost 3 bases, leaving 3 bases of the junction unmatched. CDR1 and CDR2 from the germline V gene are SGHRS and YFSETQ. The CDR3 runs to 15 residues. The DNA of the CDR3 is TGCGCCAGCAGCTCCGGGACTAGCGGTTCCTACGAGCAGTACTTC. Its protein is CASSSGTSGSYEQYF.

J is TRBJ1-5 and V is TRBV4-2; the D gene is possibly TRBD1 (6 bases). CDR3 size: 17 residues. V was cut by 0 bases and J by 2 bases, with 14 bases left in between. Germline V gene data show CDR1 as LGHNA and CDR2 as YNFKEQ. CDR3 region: CASSQDRKQGGNQPQHF. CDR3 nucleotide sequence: TGTGCCAGCAGCCAAGATAGGAAACAGGGAGGCAATCAGCCCCAGCATTTT.

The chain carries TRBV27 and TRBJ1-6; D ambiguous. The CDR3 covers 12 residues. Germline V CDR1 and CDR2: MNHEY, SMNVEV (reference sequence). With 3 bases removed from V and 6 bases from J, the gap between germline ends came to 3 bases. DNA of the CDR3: TGTGCCAGCAGTTTCCTTAATTCACCCCTCCACTTT. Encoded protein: CASSFLNSPLHF.

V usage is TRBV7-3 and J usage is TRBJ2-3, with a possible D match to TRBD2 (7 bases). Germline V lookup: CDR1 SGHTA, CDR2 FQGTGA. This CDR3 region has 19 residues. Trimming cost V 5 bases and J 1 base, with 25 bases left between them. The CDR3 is CASSPNGRGGLLRTDTQYF. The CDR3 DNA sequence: TGTGCCAGCAGCCCGAATGGAAGGGGGGGACTCCTACGCACAGATACGCAGTATTTT.

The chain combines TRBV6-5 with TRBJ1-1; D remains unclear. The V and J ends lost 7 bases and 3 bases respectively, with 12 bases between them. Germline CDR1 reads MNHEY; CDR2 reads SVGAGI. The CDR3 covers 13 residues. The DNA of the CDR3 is TGTGCCAGCATGAGGGAAGTCGACACTGAAGCTTTCTTT. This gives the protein CASMREVDTEAFF.

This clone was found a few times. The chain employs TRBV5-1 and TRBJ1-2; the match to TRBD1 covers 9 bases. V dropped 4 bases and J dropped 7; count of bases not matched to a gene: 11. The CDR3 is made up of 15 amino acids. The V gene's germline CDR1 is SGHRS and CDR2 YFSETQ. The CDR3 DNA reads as TGCGCCAGCAGCCTCCCCGGGGGACAGGGAGTTGGCTACACCTTC. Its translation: CASSLPGGQGVGYTF.

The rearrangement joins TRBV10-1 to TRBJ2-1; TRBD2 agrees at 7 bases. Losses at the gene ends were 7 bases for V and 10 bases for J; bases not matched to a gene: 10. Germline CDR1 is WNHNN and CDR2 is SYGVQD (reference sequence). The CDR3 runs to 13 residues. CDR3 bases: TGCGCCAGCACCTCCGAGCGGGGAACAGAGCAGTTCTTC. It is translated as CASTSERGTEQFF.

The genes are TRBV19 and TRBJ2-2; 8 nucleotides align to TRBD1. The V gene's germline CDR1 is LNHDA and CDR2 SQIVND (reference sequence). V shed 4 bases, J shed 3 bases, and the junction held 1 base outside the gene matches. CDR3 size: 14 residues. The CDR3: CASSTTGDTGELFF. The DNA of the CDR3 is TGTGCCAGTAGTACGACAGGGGACACCGGGGAGCTGTTTTTT.

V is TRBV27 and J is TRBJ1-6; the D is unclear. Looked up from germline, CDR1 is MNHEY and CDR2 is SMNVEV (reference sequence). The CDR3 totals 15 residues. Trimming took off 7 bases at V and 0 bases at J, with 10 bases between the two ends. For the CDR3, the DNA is TGTGCCAGCAACGGGATGGGCTCCTATAATTCACCCCTCCACTTT. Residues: CASNGMGSYNSPLHF.

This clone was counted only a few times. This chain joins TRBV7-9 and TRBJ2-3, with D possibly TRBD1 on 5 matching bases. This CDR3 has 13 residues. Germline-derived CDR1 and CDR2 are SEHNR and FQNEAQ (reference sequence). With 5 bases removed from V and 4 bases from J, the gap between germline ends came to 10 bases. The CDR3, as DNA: TGTGCCAGCAGCCCTAGGGGTCCAGATACGCAGTATTTT. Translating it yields CASSPRGPDTQYF.

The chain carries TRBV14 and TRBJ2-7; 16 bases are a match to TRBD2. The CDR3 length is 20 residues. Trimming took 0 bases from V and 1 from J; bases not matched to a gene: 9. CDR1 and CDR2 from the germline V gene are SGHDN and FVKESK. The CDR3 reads CASSQDRSGTSGRGSYEQYF. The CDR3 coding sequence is TGTGCCAGCAGCCAAGACAGGAGCGGGACTAGCGGGAGGGGTTCCTACGAGCAGTACTTC.

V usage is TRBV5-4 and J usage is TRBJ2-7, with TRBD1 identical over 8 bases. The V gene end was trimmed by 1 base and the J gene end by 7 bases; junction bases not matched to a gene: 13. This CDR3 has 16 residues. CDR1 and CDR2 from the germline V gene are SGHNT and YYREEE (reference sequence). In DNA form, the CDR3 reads TGTGCCAGCAGCTTGCTAAGGAGAGACAGGGGTGGAGAGCAGTACTTC. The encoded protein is CASSLLRRDRGGEQYF. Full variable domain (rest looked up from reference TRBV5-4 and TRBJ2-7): ETGVTQSPTHLIKTRGQQVTLRCSSQSGHNTVSWYQQALGQGPQFIFQYYREEENGRGNFPPRFSGLQFPNYSSELNVNALELDDSALYLCASSLLRRDRGGEQYFGPGTRLTVT.